Listed below are T cell receptor beta chains from one sample, sequenced in a study of blood T cell repertoires in COVID-19. The repertoire was sequenced with immunoSEQ multiplex PCR; TCRdb's copy has only in-frame clones and lacks some. The sample consists of hundreds of thousands of clones, roughly nine tenths of them appearing once. The sample taken for sequencing was PBMCs or T cells enriched from blood (not recorded which). These receptors all come from a woman aged 25 to 39 who had recovered from COVID-19. Both conserved end residues are part of each CDR3. A D gene is named only where the DNA matches it firmly.

d_call j_call v_call cdr3_aa cdr3_nt
TRBD2 TRBJ2-1 TRBV5-1 CASSLAALAGASYNEQFF TGCGCCAGCAGCTTGGCCGCATTAGCGGGAGCCTCCTACAATGAGCAGTTCTTC
- TRBJ2-7 TRBV3-1/TRBV3-2 CASSQADKAYEQYF TGTGCCAGCAGCCAGGCGGACAAAGCCTACGAGCAGTACTTC
TRBD2 TRBJ2-3 TRBV10-3 CAISDPWGLVGGTQYF TGTGCCATCAGTGACCCGTGGGGACTAGTGGGAGGTACGCAGTATTTT
- TRBJ2-7 TRBV28 CASNRGGGATYEQYF TGTGCCAGCAACCGAGGTGGAGGGGCAACCTACGAGCAGTACTTC
- TRBJ2-1 TRBV11-3 CASSLDQGRGYNEQFF TGTGCCAGCAGCTTGGATCAGGGGCGAGGCTACAATGAGCAGTTCTTC
- TRBJ1-1 TRBV27 CASSSPGDITEAFF TGTGCCAGCAGTTCCCCCGGGGATATCACTGAAGCTTTCTTT
TRBD1 TRBJ1-2 TRBV19 CASSIDRGVGGYTF TGTGCCAGTAGCATCGACAGGGGTGTCGGTGGCTACACCTTC
TRBD2 TRBJ2-1 TRBV27 CASSLLAGAGEQFF TGTGCCAGCAGTTTACTCGCGGGAGCGGGTGAGCAGTTCTTC
- TRBJ2-2 TRBV18 CASSPPSSTGELFF TGTGCCAGCTCACCACCCTCCAGCACCGGGGAGCTGTTTTTT
- TRBJ1-5 TRBV28 CAINRDGNQPQHF TGTGCCATAAACAGGGACGGCAATCAGCCCCAGCATTTT
TRBD1 TRBJ2-5 TRBV11-2 CASSAEQGWGETQYF TGTGCCAGCAGCGCCGAACAGGGGTGGGGCGAGACCCAGTACTTC
TRBD1 TRBJ2-7 TRBV30 CARTNKGQGTYEQYF TGTGCCCGGACTAATAAGGGACAGGGTACCTACGAGCAGTACTTC
TRBD2 TRBJ2-1 TRBV4-1 CASSQVSLAGGAGQFF TGCGCCAGCAGCCAAGTCTCTCTAGCGGGAGGCGCTGGGCAGTTCTTC
- TRBJ1-2 TRBV7-9 CASSSIYSQTEPNYGYTF TGTGCCAGCAGCTCCATTTATTCCCAGACGGAGCCTAACTATGGCTACACCTTC